The clone carrying this TCR beta chain was counted at least ten times. Germline lookup yields CDR1 SGHRS and CDR2 YFSETQ. This CDR3 is built from 15 residues. J gave up 7 bases and V 4 bases, and 12 bases lay outside the gene matches. TCRdb itself ran the 5' RACE reads through MiXCR, one entry per CDR3 protein. The top ten hold around 0.98% of the sample, which has 690,000 or so distinct CDR3 sequences, 8.5% to 9.5% seen once. This sample is part of a study of identical twins. There were only healthy Caucasians among the donors. The same data also contributed to another study, on yellow fever vaccine responses in identical twins.

V and J are TRBV5-1 and TRBJ2-7; 9 bases are a match to TRBD1. The sequenced sample consisted of PBMCs. The origin of this receptor is a woman aged 18 to 35 in good health. The CDR3 DNA reads as TGCGCCAGCAGCGGGACCGGACAGGGGAAACTGGAGCAGTACTTC. Encoded protein: CASSGTGQGKLEQYF.